These 3 T cell receptor beta chains came from one sample sequenced in a study of cytomegalovirus exposure and HLA in healthy donors. The PCR ran on 60 Vbeta and 13 Jbeta primers. TCRdb keeps only in-frame clones here, not all; method: immunoSEQ multiplex PCR. The repertoire holds over 45,000 clones, with roughly four fifths as singletons. Sequencing was carried out using PBMCs. All receptors come from a man aged 30-40 years in good health and CMV-seronegative.

The sample holds one count of this clone. V gene TRBV28 combines with J gene TRBJ2-3, with D perhaps matching TRBD2 (5 bases). This CDR3 comprises 14 residues. Germline values: CDR1 MDHEN, CDR2 SYDVKM. V was shortened by 6 bases and J by 2 bases, with 12 bases between the two germline ends. CDR3 DNA: TGTGCCAGCAGGGGGAGCGGATACACAGATACGCAGTATTTT. Translating gives CASRGSGYTDTQYF.

The J gene is TRBJ2-5, the V gene TRBV11-2; tentatively, D is TRBD1 (6 bases). CDR1 and CDR2 (germline): SGHAT, FQNNGV. The ends were cut back, 0 bases at V and 3 bases at J, with 11 bases in the middle. The CDR3 sequence is 15 residues long. The CDR3 DNA follows: TGTGCCAGCAGCTTAGATGGGACAATGAAAGAGACCCAGTACTTC. Translated, it gives CASSLDGTMKETQYF.

The chain couples TRBV2 to TRBJ2-3; D perhaps matches TRBD1 (5 bases). Germline V gene data show CDR1 as SNHLY and CDR2 as FYNNEI. V shed 3 bases and J shed 2 bases, with 9 bases lying between them. The CDR3 contains 14 residues. CDR3 residues: CASSDGRDTDTQYF. The CDR3 region has the DNA TGTGCCAGCAGTGACGGCAGGGACACAGATACGCAGTATTTT.